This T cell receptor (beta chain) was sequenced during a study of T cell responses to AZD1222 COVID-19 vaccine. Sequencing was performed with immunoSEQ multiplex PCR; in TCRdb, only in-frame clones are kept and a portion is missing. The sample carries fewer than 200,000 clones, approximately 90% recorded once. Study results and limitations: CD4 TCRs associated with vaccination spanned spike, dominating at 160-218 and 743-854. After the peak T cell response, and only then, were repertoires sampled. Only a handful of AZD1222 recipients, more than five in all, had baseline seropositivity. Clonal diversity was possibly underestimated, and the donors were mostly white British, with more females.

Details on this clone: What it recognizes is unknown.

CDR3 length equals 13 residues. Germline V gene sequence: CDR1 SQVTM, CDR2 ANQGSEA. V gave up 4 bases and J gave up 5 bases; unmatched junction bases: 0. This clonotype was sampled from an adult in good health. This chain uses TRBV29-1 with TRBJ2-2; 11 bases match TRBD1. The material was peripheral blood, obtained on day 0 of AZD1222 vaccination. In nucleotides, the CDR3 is TGCAGCGTTGGGGACAGGGGGACCGGGGAGCTGTTTTTT. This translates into CSVGDRGTGELFF.